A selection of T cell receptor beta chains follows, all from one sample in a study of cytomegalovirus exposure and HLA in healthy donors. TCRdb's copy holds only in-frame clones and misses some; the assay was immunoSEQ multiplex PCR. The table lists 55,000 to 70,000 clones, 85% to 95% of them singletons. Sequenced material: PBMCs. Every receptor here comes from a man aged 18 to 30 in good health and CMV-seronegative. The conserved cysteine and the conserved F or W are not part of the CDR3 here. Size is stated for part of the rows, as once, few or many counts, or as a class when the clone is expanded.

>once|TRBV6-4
ATNGGTSLY
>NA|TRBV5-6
ASSSQLRTGRLYEQY
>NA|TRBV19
ASSNRGLDGYT
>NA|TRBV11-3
ASSLRWGQGLRYGYT
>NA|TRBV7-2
ASSFNRRGLRGFTEAF
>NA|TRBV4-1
ASSQAGHHLSYEQY
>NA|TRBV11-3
ASSFSSGANTGELF
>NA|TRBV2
ASSAQTAEAF
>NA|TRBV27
ASSLVQGTEAF
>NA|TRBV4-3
ASSRGGYEQY
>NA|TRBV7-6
ASSLIGTGYSDTQY
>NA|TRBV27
ASSLGTSGRNEQY
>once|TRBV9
ASSGSPGQGIYEQY
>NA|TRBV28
ASRSGGVTEAF
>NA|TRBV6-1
ASSQQKTNEKLF
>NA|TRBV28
ASSGQESNQPQH
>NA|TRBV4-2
ASSQDQAGGRAF
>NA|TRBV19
ASRRNGQGVNEQY
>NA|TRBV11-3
ASSLDAREAGRDTGELF
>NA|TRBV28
ASTFGREKQY
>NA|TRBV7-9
ASSIGRSGGAEQY
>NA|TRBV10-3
AISDGLAGRSGANVLT
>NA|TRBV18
ASSPQTGGPYEQY
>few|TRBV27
ASSLRDRVAYT
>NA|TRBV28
ASSLEGMMYNEQF
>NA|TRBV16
ASSPSRNTGELF
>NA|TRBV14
ASREQANTEAF
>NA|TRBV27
ASSLGTSGADTQY
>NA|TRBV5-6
ASSSDTLWANTEAF
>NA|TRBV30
AWDRQGSNEKLF
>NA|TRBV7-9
ASSPLAGPGELF
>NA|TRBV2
ASSGDSREQF
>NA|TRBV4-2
ASSRWAGKDQPQH
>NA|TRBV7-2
ASSRGQGGQPQH
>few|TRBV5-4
ASSLGRAEAF
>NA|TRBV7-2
ASSFLSGGVWEQY
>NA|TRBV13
ASSTQTGYGYT
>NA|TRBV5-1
ASSWGDRDHETQY
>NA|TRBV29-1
SVSQGAHTGELF
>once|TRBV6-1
ASSEIAGVPDTQY
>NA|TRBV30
AWSTSPGTGVEQY
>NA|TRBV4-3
ASSQDFWGRVDTEAF
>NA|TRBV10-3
AISESKQAISYNEQF
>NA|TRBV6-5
ASRPGLAGEQY
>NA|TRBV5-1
ASSLRGGRGNTGELF
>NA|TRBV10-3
ASRPEGNTEAF
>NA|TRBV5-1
ASSLGQGNTGELF
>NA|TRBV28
ASTPGLQDTGELF
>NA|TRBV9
ASSARSGSADTQY
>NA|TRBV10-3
AISDPSGQGTSANTIY
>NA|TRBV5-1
ASSLVQGPYEQY
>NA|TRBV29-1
SVWTGLISSSTDTQY
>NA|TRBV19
ASRRGYTGNTIY
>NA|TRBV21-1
ASSLMGAGTGELF
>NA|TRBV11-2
ASSLEDRPAREQY
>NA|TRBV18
ASSPPGLAEEDEQF
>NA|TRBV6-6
ATQPFPGQGADEQF